This T cell receptor (beta chain) emerged from a study of Ad26.COV2.S vaccination and SARS-CoV-2 variants (dated by TCRdb to the early 2020s). In the study overall: Donors in the vaccine arm were drawn from COV1001, a multicentre, randomized, double-blind, placebo-controlled phase I-IIa trial testing Ad26.COV2.S in healthy adults. Ad26.COV2.S was administered intramuscularly at a dose of 5x10^10 or 1x10^11 viral particles, either as one shot or as two shots given 56 days apart. TCRbeta repertoire sequencing was used to assess the specificity and breadth of SARS-CoV-2-reactive T cell receptors after Ad26.COV2.S vaccination. A total of approximately 32 samples were included in the TCR-sequenced set, comprising 19 Ad26.COV2.S vaccine recipients, 5 placebo recipients and 8 SARS-CoV-2 convalescent individuals. Trial participants were randomized into five groups of five, in which low-dose or high-dose Ad26.COV2.S was given once or twice, or placebo was given on both occasions. Investigators did not know the trial group allocation while performing experiments and assessing outcomes.

Sequences SGHKS (CDR1) and YYEKEE (CDR2) are obtained from the germline V gene (reference sequence). Trimming at the junction amounts to 0 bases on V and 8 bases on J, and the germline ends lie 15 bases apart. The CDR3 runs 15 residues from the cysteine to the phenylalanine. Left in the record is the CDR3 DNA by itself, 45 bases read in frame from the first base. The immunoSEQ Assay was used to sequence TCRbeta CDR3 regions. After extraction, genomic DNA underwent amplification by bias-controlled multiplex PCR, followed by high-throughput sequencing. From the authors' description of their analysis: Collapsing and filtering of sequences were performed to quantify the absolute abundance of each unique TCRbeta CDR3 region. T cell fraction was estimated by normalizing TCRbeta template counts to usable DNA, with usable DNA measured through amplification of reference genes found in all nucleated cells. Repertoire TCRs were annotated as SARS-CoV-2-specific when V gene, CDR3 amino acid sequence and J gene were exactly matched to a known reactive TCR set. MIRA supplied the reference SARS-CoV-2 TCR set, which was filtered for enrichment in COVID-19-positive ImmuneCODE repertoires so that public or cross-reactive TCRs were removed. Based on the MIRA antigens, annotated TCRs were further analysed at the level of specific ORF or position within ORF. Breadth was defined as annotated unique rearrangements over total unique productive rearrangements; depth was the summed frequency of those rearrangements. Group comparisons of TCR breadth used two-sided Wilcoxon rank-sum tests. In its TCRdb copy, this immuneACCESS table keeps in-frame sequences only and misses some clones. Where compared with another copy, unresolved V genes explain less than half of these, and the others have no known cause. That table furnishes V, J and clone size, whereas the DNA furnished D and trimming. In all, the sample holds about 350,000 clones, and roughly 84% of those were seen once. The top ten clonotypes cover about 3.3% of the sample.

The meaning of the sample's treatment or condition label: 15 to 20 received Ad26.COV2.S at low or high dose, single or two shots; about 5 received placebo; per-sample allocation not given. For vaccine and placebo recipients, the sequenced repertoires came from samples collected on day 63 after the first injection. In Cohort 1b, roughly 25 adults aged 18-55 years were enrolled at a single site in Boston, USA, between 29 July and 7 August 2020. Ad26.COV2.S was a replication-incompetent adenovirus type 26 vector expressing a prefusion-stabilized SARS-CoV-2 spike protein from the original Wuhan strain. Overall results and qualifications from the work: Spike-specific TCR breadth was higher in Ad26.COV2.S recipients than in placebo recipients (P = 0.0014). Vaccine and placebo recipients had comparable non-spike TCR breadth, which fits with the vaccine containing only spike. The study lacked the statistical power to compare responses across vaccine doses or regimens. The authors noted that the TCR breadth and depth analyses may have underestimated total T cell responses. Substantial breadth of spike-specific CD8+ and CD4+ T cell responses was reported after vaccination.

Note on this clone: What this receptor recognizes is not known. The sample holds no much larger clone one base away, and base qualities are not on file.

The V and J segments used are TRBV5-5 and TRBJ2-1; the D call is tentative, TRBD1 or TRBD2, as each matches 5 bases. Specimen: peripheral blood, collected in a trial of Ad26.COV2.S vaccine versus placebo. This TCR was recovered from a person between 18 and 65 years old who received the Ad26.COV2.S COVID-19 vaccine or a placebo. The CDR3 loop reads CASSLGWAGDDEQFF. The DNA is TGTGCCAGCAGCTTGGGGTGGGCCGGGGACGATGAGCAGTTCTTC.